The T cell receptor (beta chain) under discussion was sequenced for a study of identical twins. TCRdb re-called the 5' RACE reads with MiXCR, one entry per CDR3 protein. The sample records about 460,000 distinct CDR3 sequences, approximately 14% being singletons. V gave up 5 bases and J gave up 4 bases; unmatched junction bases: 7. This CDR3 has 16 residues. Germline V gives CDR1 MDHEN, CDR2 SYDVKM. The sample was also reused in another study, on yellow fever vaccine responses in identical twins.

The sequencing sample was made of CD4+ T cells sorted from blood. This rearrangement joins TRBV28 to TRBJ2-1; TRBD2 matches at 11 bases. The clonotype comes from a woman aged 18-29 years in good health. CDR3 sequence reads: CASSDLSGGAYNEQFF. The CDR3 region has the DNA TGTGCCAGCAGTGATCTTAGCGGGGGGGCTTACAATGAGCAGTTCTTC.